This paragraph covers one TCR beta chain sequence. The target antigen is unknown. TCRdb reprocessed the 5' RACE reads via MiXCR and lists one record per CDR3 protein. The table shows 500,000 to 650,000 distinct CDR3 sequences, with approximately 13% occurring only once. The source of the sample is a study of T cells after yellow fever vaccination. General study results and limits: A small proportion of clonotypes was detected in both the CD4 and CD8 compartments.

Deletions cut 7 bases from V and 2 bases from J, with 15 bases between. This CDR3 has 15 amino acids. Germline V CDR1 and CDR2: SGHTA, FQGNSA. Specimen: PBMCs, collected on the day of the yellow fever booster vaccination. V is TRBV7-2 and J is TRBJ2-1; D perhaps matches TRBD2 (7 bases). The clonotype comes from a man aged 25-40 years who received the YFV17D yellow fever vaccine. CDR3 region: CASNREGFPYNEQFF. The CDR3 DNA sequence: TGTGCCAGCAACAGGGAGGGATTCCCCTACAATGAGCAGTTCTTC.